Listed below are T cell receptor beta chains from one sample, sequenced in a study of blood T cell repertoires in COVID-19. The data were produced by immunoSEQ multiplex PCR, yet TCRdb's version contains in-frame clones alone and is incomplete. This table has roughly 170,000 clones, roughly nine tenths appearing once. The sequencing sample was made of peripheral blood. The receptors here all came from a man between 65 and 85 years old with active or convalescent COVID-19. The CDR3 runs from the conserved cysteine through the conserved F or W. The order of the fields is D gene, V gene, J gene, clone size, CDR3 DNA, CDR3 protein. D genes are given only for firm matches. Clone size is stated in some rows and not others, as once, few, many or a class when expanded.

D: .; V: TRBV7-6; J: TRBJ2-2; size: .; DNA: TGTGCCAGCAGCTTATGGCAGGGGAACACCGGGGAGCTGTTTTTT; CDR3: CASSLWQGNTGELFF
D: .; V: TRBV18; J: TRBJ2-7; size: .; DNA: TGTGCCAGCTCACCACCGTTACGCACAGACTCCTACGAGCAGTACTTC; CDR3: CASSPPLRTDSYEQYF
D: TRBD1; V: TRBV5-1; J: TRBJ2-1; size: .; DNA: TGCGCCAGCAGCTTTTTAGGGGGCTTTGACAATGAGCAGTTCTTC; CDR3: CASSFLGGFDNEQFF
D: .; V: TRBV6-5; J: TRBJ2-1; size: .; DNA: TGTGCCAGCAGTTACTCGCCGAGAGGGGAGCAGTTCTTC; CDR3: CASSYSPRGEQFF
D: TRBD2; V: TRBV15; J: TRBJ2-1; size: .; DNA: TGTGCCACCAGCAGTGGGAGCGGGGGGGAAGTCGATGAGCAGTTCTTC; CDR3: CATSSGSGGEVDEQFF
D: .; V: TRBV27; J: TRBJ1-1; size: few; DNA: TGTGCCAGCAGTTTCAGAGCGGGTGTTGAAGCTTTCTTT; CDR3: CASSFRAGVEAFF
D: TRBD2; V: TRBV29-1; J: TRBJ2-1; size: .; DNA: TGCAGCGTTGACGGGGGGGGCCGCGAGCAGTTCTTC; CDR3: CSVDGGGREQFF
D: .; V: TRBV5-8; J: TRBJ2-7; size: .; DNA: TGTGCCAGCAGCACCCCGACGGGATCAAGCTACGAGCAGTACTTC; CDR3: CASSTPTGSSYEQYF
D: TRBD2; V: TRBV7-9; J: TRBJ2-2; size: .; DNA: TGTGCCAGCATTATAGCGGGGGGTGTCGGCGGGGAGCTGTTTTTT; CDR3: CASIIAGGVGGELFF
D: TRBD1; V: TRBV24-1; J: TRBJ2-1; size: .; DNA: TGTGCCACCAGTGATCCTGAGACAGGGAACAATGAGCAGTTCTTC; CDR3: CATSDPETGNNEQFF
D: TRBD1; V: TRBV19; J: TRBJ1-1; size: .; DNA: TGTGCCAGTAGCAAGGACAGGGCGCTTGAAGCTTTCTTT; CDR3: CASSKDRALEAFF
D: TRBD2; V: TRBV14; J: TRBJ2-4; size: .; DNA: TGTGCCAGCAGCTTAGCGGGAGTCAAAAACATTCAGTACTTC; CDR3: CASSLAGVKNIQYF
D: .; V: TRBV30; J: TRBJ1-1; size: .; DNA: TGTGCCTGGAGGGGCCGGTATTTCACTGAAGCTTTCTTT; CDR3: CAWRGRYFTEAFF
D: .; V: TRBV7-6; J: TRBJ1-6; size: .; DNA: TGTGCCAGCAGCCTGGACACGAACTATAATTCACCCCTCCACTTT; CDR3: CASSLDTNYNSPLHF
D: .; V: TRBV11-2; J: TRBJ2-7; size: few; DNA: TGTGCCAGCAGATCCCCCGGGCGGGCAGAAATATCGGAGCAGTACTTC; CDR3: CASRSPGRAEISEQYF
D: .; V: TRBV18; J: TRBJ1-3; size: few; DNA: TGTGCCAGCTCACCACCGAATGGGGCGGTCTCTGGAAACACCATATATTTT; CDR3: CASSPPNGAVSGNTIYF
D: .; V: TRBV27; J: TRBJ2-3; size: .; DNA: TGTGCCAGCTGGAATAGCAATCAGCCCCAGTATTTT; CDR3: CASWNSNQPQYF
D: .; V: TRBV11-2; J: TRBJ2-1; size: .; DNA: TGTGCCAGCAGCCTTAGTACAGGGTTGACTGAGCAGTTCTTC; CDR3: CASSLSTGLTEQFF
D: TRBD2; V: TRBV7-2; J: TRBJ2-1; size: .; DNA: TGTGCCAGCAGCACCCGACTAGCGTCCAATGAGCAGTTCTTC; CDR3: CASSTRLASNEQFF
D: TRBD1; V: TRBV5-1; J: TRBJ1-1; size: .; DNA: TGCGCCAGCAGCTTGGGACAGGGTGTTGGGGCTTTCTTT; CDR3: CASSLGQGVGAFF
D: TRBD1; V: TRBV2; J: TRBJ1-4; size: .; DNA: TGTGCCAGCAGTGAACTGGGACAGGGTTGGGAAAAACTGTTTTTT; CDR3: CASSELGQGWEKLFF
D: TRBD1; V: TRBV7-9; J: TRBJ1-1; size: .; DNA: TGTGCCAGCAGCCCGGGACAGGGGGCGACCACTGAAGCTTTCTTT; CDR3: CASSPGQGATTEAFF
D: TRBD1; V: TRBV20-1; J: TRBJ1-5; size: .; DNA: TGCAGTGCTAGTAAGACAGGGCTTAGCAATCAGCCCCAGCATTTT; CDR3: CSASKTGLSNQPQHF
D: TRBD1; V: TRBV9; J: TRBJ2-2; size: .; DNA: TGTGCCAGCAGCCTAAGGGACAGGGGTGGAACCGGGGAGCTGTTTTTT; CDR3: CASSLRDRGGTGELFF
D: .; V: TRBV2; J: TRBJ1-5; size: once; DNA: TGTGCCAGCAGTTCACAGGGATTGTGGAATCAGCCCCAGCATTTT; CDR3: CASSSQGLWNQPQHF
D: .; V: TRBV7-8; J: TRBJ1-2; size: .; DNA: TGTGCCAGCAGCCTTGGACAGACCTACACCTTC; CDR3: CASSLGQTYTF
D: .; V: TRBV18; J: TRBJ2-2; size: .; DNA: TGTGCCAGCTCACCACTGACAGTCAGGAACACCGGGGAGCTGTTTTTT; CDR3: CASSPLTVRNTGELFF
D: TRBD1; V: TRBV27; J: TRBJ1-1; size: .; DNA: TGTGCCAGCAGTTTAAGTCGGGACAGGCACTACTCGAACACTGAAGCTTTCTTT; CDR3: CASSLSRDRHYSNTEAFF
D: .; V: TRBV25-1; J: TRBJ1-5; size: .; DNA: TGTGCCAGCAGTGAATGCAAGGGGCCGAGCAATCAGCCCCAGCATTTT; CDR3: CASSECKGPSNQPQHF
D: TRBD1; V: TRBV10-3; J: TRBJ1-1; size: .; DNA: TGTGCCATCAGTGAGGGACAGGGGGCGGGAACTGAAGCTTTCTTT; CDR3: CAISEGQGAGTEAFF
D: .; V: TRBV4-3; J: TRBJ1-1; size: few; DNA: TGCGCCAGCAGCCCGGGACTATACAGGGTAGTCACTGAAGCTTTCTTT; CDR3: CASSPGLYRVVTEAFF
D: .; V: TRBV28; J: TRBJ2-7; size: .; DNA: TGTGCCAGCAGGATGGACAGAAGGGAAGTGTACGAGCAGTACTTC; CDR3: CASRMDRREVYEQYF
D: .; V: TRBV19; J: TRBJ2-2; size: .; DNA: TGTGCCAGTAGGATCGGGCAGGGTAGCACCGGGGAGCTGTTTTTT; CDR3: CASRIGQGSTGELFF
D: TRBD1; V: TRBV5-1; J: TRBJ2-6; size: few; DNA: TGCGCCAGCAGCTTAACAGGGGCCGGGGCCAACGTCCTGACTTTC; CDR3: CASSLTGAGANVLTF
D: .; V: TRBV20-1; J: TRBJ1-2; size: .; DNA: TGCAGTGCCCAGTCTAACTATGGCTACACCTTC; CDR3: CSAQSNYGYTF
D: TRBD1; V: TRBV11-2; J: TRBJ2-7; size: .; DNA: TGTGCCAGCAGCTCCAAGTCCGGGACAGGGTCCCACGAGCAGTACTTC; CDR3: CASSSKSGTGSHEQYF
D: .; V: TRBV9; J: TRBJ1-1; size: .; DNA: TGTGCCAGCAGCTTGAGGGGAGGCACTGAAGCTTTCTTT; CDR3: CASSLRGGTEAFF
D: .; V: TRBV2; J: TRBJ1-2; size: .; DNA: TGTGCCAGCACACGTCGGGTATATGGCTACACCTTC; CDR3: CASTRRVYGYTF
D: .; V: TRBV6-6; J: TRBJ1-2; size: .; DNA: TGTGCCAGCAGTACCCCCTCGGTCCCCAACTATGGCTACACCTTC; CDR3: CASSTPSVPNYGYTF
D: .; V: TRBV15; J: TRBJ2-4; size: few; DNA: TGTGCCACTCAACTGCGGTCACTAGCCAAAAACATTCAGTACTTC; CDR3: CATQLRSLAKNIQYF
D: TRBD1; V: TRBV27; J: TRBJ1-2; size: .; DNA: TGTGCCAGCAGTTTAAAAGGGGGCTGGGGCTATGGCTACACCTTC; CDR3: CASSLKGGWGYGYTF
D: .; V: TRBV29-1; J: TRBJ2-5; size: .; DNA: TGCAGCACCGGGACTCTCCAAGAGACCCAGTACTTC; CDR3: CSTGTLQETQYF
D: TRBD1; V: TRBV7-2; J: TRBJ1-5; size: .; DNA: TGTGCCAGCAGCTTAGCCGGGACAGGGGGCGTTCAGCCCCAGCATTTT; CDR3: CASSLAGTGGVQPQHF
D: TRBD1; V: TRBV19; J: TRBJ1-3; size: .; DNA: TGTGCCAGTACCTCACCCAACCGGGGACGGGACAGGGGCGAAAACACCATATATTTT; CDR3: CASTSPNRGRDRGENTIYF
D: TRBD1; V: TRBV18; J: TRBJ2-7; size: .; DNA: TGTGCCAGCTCACACTCGACAGGGAGCTCCTACGAGCAGTACTTC; CDR3: CASSHSTGSSYEQYF
D: .; V: TRBV18; J: TRBJ2-6; size: .; DNA: TGTGCCAGCTCACAGACACGCTCTGGGGCCAACGTCCTGACTTTC; CDR3: CASSQTRSGANVLTF
D: TRBD1; V: TRBV30; J: TRBJ1-5; size: .; DNA: TGTGCCTGGAAGGGACAGGGAAGTCAGCCCCAGCATTTT; CDR3: CAWKGQGSQPQHF
D: .; V: TRBV6-9; J: TRBJ1-4; size: .; DNA: TGTGCCAGCAGTTCCCCTGGGGGCTCGGGTGAAAAACTGTTTTTT; CDR3: CASSSPGGSGEKLFF
D: TRBD1; V: TRBV7-9; J: TRBJ1-4; size: .; DNA: TGTGCCAGCAGCTATTGGGACAGCAGGAATGAAAAACTGTTTTTT; CDR3: CASSYWDSRNEKLFF
D: .; V: TRBV6-6; J: TRBJ1-2; size: .; DNA: TGTGCCAGCAGTTACCAGCAGGATGGCTACACCTTC; CDR3: CASSYQQDGYTF